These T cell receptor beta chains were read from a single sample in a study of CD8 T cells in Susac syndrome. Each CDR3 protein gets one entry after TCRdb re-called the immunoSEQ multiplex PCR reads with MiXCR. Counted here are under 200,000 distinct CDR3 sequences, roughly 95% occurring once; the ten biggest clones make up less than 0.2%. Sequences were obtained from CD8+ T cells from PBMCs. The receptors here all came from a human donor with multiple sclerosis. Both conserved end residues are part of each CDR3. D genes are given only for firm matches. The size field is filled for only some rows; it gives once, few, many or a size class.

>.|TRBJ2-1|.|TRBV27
CASSFLAGRGSYNEQFF
TGTGCCAGCAGTTTCCTGGCAGGGAGGGGGTCCTACAATGAGCAGTTCTTC
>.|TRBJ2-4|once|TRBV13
CASSAWTEKNIQYF
TGTGCCAGCAGCGCCTGGACGGAGAAAAACATTCAGTACTTC
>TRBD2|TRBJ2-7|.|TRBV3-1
CASSPGVSGRSYEQYF
TGTGCCAGCAGCCCCGGGGTTAGCGGGAGAAGCTACGAGCAGTACTTC
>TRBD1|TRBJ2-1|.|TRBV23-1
CASSQDRGQTSYNEQFF
TGCGCCAGCAGTCAAGACAGGGGACAGACATCCTACAATGAGCAGTTCTTC
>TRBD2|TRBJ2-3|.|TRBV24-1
CATSSGRVGDTQYF
TGTGCCACCAGTAGCGGGAGAGTCGGAGATACGCAGTATTTT
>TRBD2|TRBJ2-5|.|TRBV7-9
CASSLEPAGDETQYF
TGTGCCAGCAGCTTAGAGCCAGCGGGGGATGAGACCCAGTACTTC
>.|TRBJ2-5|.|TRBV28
CASSSALVTYF
TGTGCCAGCAGTTCCGCTCTAGTTACGTACTTC
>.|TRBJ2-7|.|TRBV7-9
CASSTQSYEQYF
TGTGCCAGCAGTACTCAGAGCTACGAGCAGTACTTC
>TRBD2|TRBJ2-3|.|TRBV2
CASIVASGTDTQYF
TGTGCCAGCATAGTGGCTAGCGGGACAGATACGCAGTATTTT
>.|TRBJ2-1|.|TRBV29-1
CSVEGGEDGSYNEQFF
TGCAGCGTTGAAGGAGGGGAGGACGGCTCCTACAATGAGCAGTTCTTC
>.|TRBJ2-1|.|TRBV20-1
CSASVKDNEQFF
TGCAGTGCTTCCGTCAAGGACAATGAGCAGTTCTTC
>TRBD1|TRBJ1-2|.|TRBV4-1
CASSPTTGNNYGYTF
TGCGCCAGCAGCCCCACGACAGGGAATAACTATGGCTACACCTTC
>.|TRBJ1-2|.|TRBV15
CATSRDQRGRAGDGYTF
TGTGCCACCAGCAGAGATCAACGAGGCAGGGCGGGCGATGGCTACACCTTC
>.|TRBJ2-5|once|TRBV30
CAWSSGLGQETQYF
TGTGCCTGGAGCTCGGGGTTGGGCCAAGAGACCCAGTACTTC
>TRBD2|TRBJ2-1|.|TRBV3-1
CASSQDGTSGLTPYNEQFF
TGTGCCAGCAGCCAAGACGGGACTAGCGGACTAACGCCATACAATGAGCAGTTCTTC
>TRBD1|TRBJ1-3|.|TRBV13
CASSFGGQGENTIYF
TGTGCCAGCAGCTTCGGTGGACAGGGAGAGAACACCATATATTTT
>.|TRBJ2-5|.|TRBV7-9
CASSLSGGDETQYF
TGTGCCAGCAGCTTATCGGGGGGCGACGAGACCCAGTACTTC
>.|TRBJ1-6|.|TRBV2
CASSDRSVNSPLHF
TGTGCCAGCAGTGACCGCTCGGTTAATTCACCCCTCCACTTT
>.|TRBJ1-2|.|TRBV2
CASNLQGPNGYTF
TGTGCCAGCAATCTACAGGGTCCGAATGGCTACACCTTC
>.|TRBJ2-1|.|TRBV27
CASSPQWGEQFF
TGTGCCAGCAGTCCGCAATGGGGGGAGCAGTTCTTC
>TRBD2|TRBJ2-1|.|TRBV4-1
CASSPSSGGSLVTSSYNEQFF
TGCGCCAGCAGCCCGAGCTCCGGCGGGAGCTTAGTTACGAGCTCCTACAATGAGCAGTTCTTC
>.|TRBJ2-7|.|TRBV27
CASSTWRTGVIYEQYF
TGTGCCAGCAGTACTTGGCGGACGGGAGTTATCTACGAGCAGTACTTC
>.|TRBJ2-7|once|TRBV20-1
CSARGTRFYEQYF
TGCAGTGCTAGAGGCACTAGGTTCTACGAGCAGTACTTC
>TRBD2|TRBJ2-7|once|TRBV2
CASSVVRGAYEQYF
TGTGCCAGCAGTGTAGTGCGGGGGGCCTACGAGCAGTACTTC
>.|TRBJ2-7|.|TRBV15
CATSRGVVLEQYF
TGTGCCACCAGCAGAGGGGTGGTGTTGGAGCAGTACTTC
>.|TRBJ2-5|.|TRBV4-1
CASRLGPLADKETQYF
TGCGCCAGCAGACTTGGACCGTTAGCGGATAAAGAGACCCAGTACTTC
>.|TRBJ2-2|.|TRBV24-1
CATGSDTGELFF
TGTGCCACCGGTTCGGACACCGGGGAGCTGTTTTTT
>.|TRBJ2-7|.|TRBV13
CASSLGNSRYEQYF
TGTGCCAGCAGCTTAGGTAACAGTCGATACGAGCAGTACTTC
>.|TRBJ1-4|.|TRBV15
CATSRVGGWGEKLFF
TGTGCCACCAGCAGAGTAGGAGGGTGGGGTGAAAAACTGTTTTTT
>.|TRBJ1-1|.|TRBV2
CASSWTKNTEAFF
TGTGCCAGCAGCTGGACAAAGAACACTGAAGCTTTCTTT
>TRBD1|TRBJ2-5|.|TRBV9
CASSVSGTGNQETQYF
TGTGCCAGCAGCGTATCAGGGACAGGGAACCAAGAGACCCAGTACTTC
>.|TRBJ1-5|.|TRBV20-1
CSAKDYSNQPQHF
TGCAGTGCAAAAGATTATAGCAATCAGCCCCAGCATTTT
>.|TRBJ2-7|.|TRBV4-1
CASSQGRSFSYEQYF
TGCGCCAGCAGCCAAGGCAGGAGCTTCTCCTACGAGCAGTACTTC
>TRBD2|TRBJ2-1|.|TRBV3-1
CASSQLAGASYNEQFF
TGTGCCAGCAGCCAGCTAGCGGGGGCCTCCTACAATGAGCAGTTCTTC
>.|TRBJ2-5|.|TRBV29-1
CSARTSQETQYF
TGCAGCGCCCGGACTTCCCAAGAGACCCAGTACTTC
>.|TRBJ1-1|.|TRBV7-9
CASSIQPWPEAFF
TGTGCCAGCAGCATACAACCATGGCCCGAAGCTTTCTTT
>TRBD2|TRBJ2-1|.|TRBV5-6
CASSYGTSGTNEQFF
TGTGCCAGCAGCTACGGGACTAGCGGGACCAATGAGCAGTTCTTC
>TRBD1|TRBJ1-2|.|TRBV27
CASSTGVANNYGYTF
TGTGCCAGCAGTACAGGGGTTGCCAATAACTATGGCTACACCTTC
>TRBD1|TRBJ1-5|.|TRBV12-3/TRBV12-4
CASRGGFSNQPQHF
TGTGCCAGCAGAGGGGGCTTCAGCAATCAGCCCCAGCATTTT
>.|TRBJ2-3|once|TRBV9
CASSATTLVITDTQYF
TGTGCCAGCAGCGCAACCACACTAGTGATCACAGATACGCAGTATTTT
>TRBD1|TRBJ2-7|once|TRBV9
CASSVGRDRAYEQYF
TGTGCCAGCAGCGTAGGCAGGGACAGAGCCTACGAGCAGTACTTC
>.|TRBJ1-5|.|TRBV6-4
CASSVSSNQPQHF
TGTGCCAGCAGCGTCAGTAGCAATCAGCCCCAGCATTTT
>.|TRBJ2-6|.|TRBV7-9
CASSRRGSGANVLTF
TGTGCCAGCAGTCGTCGTGGCTCTGGGGCCAACGTCCTGACTTTC
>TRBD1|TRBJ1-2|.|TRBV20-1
CSARVGQGAYGYTF
TGCAGTGCTAGAGTGGGACAGGGGGCCTATGGCTACACCTTC
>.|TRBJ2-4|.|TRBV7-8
CASSATWAGGKNIQYF
TGTGCCAGCAGCGCGACCTGGGCGGGCGGCAAAAACATTCAGTACTTC
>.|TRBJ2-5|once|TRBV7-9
CASSPPGAGERETQYF
TGTGCCAGCAGCCCCCCCGGGGCAGGGGAACGGGAGACCCAGTACTTC
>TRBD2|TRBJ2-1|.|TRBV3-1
CASSQELAGVRNEQFF
TGTGCCAGCAGCCAAGAACTAGCGGGAGTGAGGAATGAGCAGTTCTTC
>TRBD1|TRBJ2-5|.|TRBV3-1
CASSPTMGQHPSETQYF
TGTGCCAGCAGCCCCACCATGGGACAGCACCCTTCAGAGACCCAGTACTTC
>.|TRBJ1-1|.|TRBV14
CASLPARGGSPEAFF
TGTGCCAGCCTCCCGGCAAGGGGAGGGTCCCCTGAAGCTTTCTTT
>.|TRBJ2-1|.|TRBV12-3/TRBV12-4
CASSPDPSDEQFF
TGTGCCAGCAGTCCCGACCCAAGCGATGAGCAGTTCTTC
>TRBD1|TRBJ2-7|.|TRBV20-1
CSATTGGRTYEQYF
TGCAGTGCTACTACAGGGGGCCGGACCTACGAGCAGTACTTC
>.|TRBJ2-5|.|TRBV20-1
CSARDMEAQPGTQYF
TGCAGTGCTAGAGATATGGAGGCCCAACCTGGGACCCAGTACTTC
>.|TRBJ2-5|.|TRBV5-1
CASSNGGETQYF
TGCGCCAGCAGCAATGGGGGGGAGACCCAGTACTTC
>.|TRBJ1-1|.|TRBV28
CASSAPGLLRDTEAFF
TGTGCCAGCAGCGCCCCGGGGTTACTTCGAGACACTGAAGCTTTCTTT
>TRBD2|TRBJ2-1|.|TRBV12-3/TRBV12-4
CASNVLAGGVHNEQFF
TGTGCCAGCAACGTACTAGCGGGAGGTGTGCACAATGAGCAGTTCTTC
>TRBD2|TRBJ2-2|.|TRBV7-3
CASSFPISGSRTGELFF
TGTGCCAGCAGCTTTCCTATTAGCGGGAGTAGGACCGGGGAGCTGTTTTTT
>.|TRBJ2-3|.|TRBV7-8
CASSRRRTAADTQYF
TGTGCCAGCAGCCGTCGGCGGACCGCGGCAGATACGCAGTATTTT
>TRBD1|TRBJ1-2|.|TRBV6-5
CASSLGQYYGYTF
TGTGCCAGCAGCCTGGGACAGTACTATGGCTACACCTTC
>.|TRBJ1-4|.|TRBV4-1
CASSLYRASNEKLFF
TGCGCCAGCAGCCTCTACAGGGCTTCTAATGAAAAACTGTTTTTT